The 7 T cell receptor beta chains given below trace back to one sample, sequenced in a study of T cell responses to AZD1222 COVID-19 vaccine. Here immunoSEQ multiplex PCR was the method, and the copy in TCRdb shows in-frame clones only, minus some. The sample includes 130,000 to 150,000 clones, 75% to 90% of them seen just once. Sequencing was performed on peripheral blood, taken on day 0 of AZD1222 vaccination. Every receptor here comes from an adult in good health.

The CDR3 sequence: CASSPAWGLAGNLATDTQYF. In nucleotides, the CDR3 is TGTGCCAGCAGCCCAGCATGGGGACTAGCGGGAAACCTAGCCACAGATACGCAGTATTTT. The V call is TRBV3-1 (or the pseudogene TRBV3-2), the J call TRBJ2-3; 13 bases align to TRBD2. With V trimmed by 4 bases and J by 2 bases, 15 bases remained unmatched. This CDR3 has 20 residues. Germline V gives CDR1 LGHDT, CDR2 YNNKEL (reference sequence).

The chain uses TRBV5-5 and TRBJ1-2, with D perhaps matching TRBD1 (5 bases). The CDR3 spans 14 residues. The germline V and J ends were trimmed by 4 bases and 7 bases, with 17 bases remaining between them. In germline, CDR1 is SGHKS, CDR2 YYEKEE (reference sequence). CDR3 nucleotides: TGTGCCAGCAGCCCGGGGCTAATGGAGAGTGGCTACACCTTC. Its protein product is CASSPGLMESGYTF.

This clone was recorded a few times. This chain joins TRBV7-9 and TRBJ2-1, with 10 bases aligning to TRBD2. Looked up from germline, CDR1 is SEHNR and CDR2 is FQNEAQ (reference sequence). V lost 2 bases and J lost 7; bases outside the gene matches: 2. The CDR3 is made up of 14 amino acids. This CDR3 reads CASSLLAGENEQFF. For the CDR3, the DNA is TGTGCCAGCAGCTTACTAGCGGGAGAAAATGAGCAGTTCTTC. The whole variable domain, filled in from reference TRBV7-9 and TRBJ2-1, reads DTGVSQNPRHKITKRGQNVTFRCDPISEHNRLYWYRQTLGQGPEFLTYFQNEAQLEKSRLLSDRFSAERPKGSFSTLEIQRTEQGDSAMYLCASSLLAGENEQFFGPGTRLTVL.

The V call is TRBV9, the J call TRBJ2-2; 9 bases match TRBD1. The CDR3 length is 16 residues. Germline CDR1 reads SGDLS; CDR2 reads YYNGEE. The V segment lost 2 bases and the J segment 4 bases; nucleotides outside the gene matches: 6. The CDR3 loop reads CASSVPRDRATGELFF. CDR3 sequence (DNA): TGTGCCAGCAGCGTTCCCCGGGACAGGGCCACCGGGGAGCTGTTTTTT. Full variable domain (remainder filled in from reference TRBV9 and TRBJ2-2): DSGVTQTPKHLITATGQRVTLRCSPRSGDLSVYWYQQSLDQGLQFLIQYYNGEERAKGNILERFSAQQFPDLHSELNLSSLELGDSALYFCASSVPRDRATGELFFGEGSRLTVL.

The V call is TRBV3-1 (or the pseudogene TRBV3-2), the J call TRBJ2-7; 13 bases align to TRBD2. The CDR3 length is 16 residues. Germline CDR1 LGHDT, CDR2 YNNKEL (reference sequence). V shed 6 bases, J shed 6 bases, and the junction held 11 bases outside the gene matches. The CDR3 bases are TGTGCCAGCAGTGGAGGAGGACTAGCGGGGGATGGCGAGCAGTACTTC. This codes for CASSGGGLAGDGEQYF.

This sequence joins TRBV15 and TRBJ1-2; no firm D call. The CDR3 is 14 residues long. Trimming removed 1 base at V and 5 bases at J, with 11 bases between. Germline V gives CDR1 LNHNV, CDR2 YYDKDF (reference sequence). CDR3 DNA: TGTGCCACCAGCAGAGGGGCGTCAGCTTATGGCTACACCTTC. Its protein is CATSRGASAYGYTF.

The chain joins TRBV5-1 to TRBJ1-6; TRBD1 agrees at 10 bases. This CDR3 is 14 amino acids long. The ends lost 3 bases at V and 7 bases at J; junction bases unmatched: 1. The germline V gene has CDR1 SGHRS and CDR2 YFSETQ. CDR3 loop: CASSSGQGNSPLHF. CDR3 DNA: TGCGCCAGCAGCTCGGGACAGGGGAATTCACCCCTCCACTTT. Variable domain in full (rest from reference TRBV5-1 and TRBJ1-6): KAGVTQTPRYLIKTRGQQVTLSCSPISGHRSVSWYQQTPGQGLQFLFEYFSETQRNKGNFPGRFSGRQFSNSRSEMNVSTLELGDSALYLCASSSGQGNSPLHFGNGTRLTVT.